This TCR beta chain is from a study of blood T cell repertoires in COVID-19. Study background: The United States, Italy and Spain were the sources of the acute and convalescent COVID-19 samples. PBMCs, B-cell-depleted T cells, or T cells provided the cDNA or gDNA that made up the material.

In Seattle, patients joined the study during active infection and were tracked longitudinally. Source study methods: Amplification of reference gene primers was used by the study to estimate nucleated cell counts. TCRdb keeps only in-frame clones here, not all; method: immunoSEQ multiplex PCR. V and J calls and clone size are given by that table; D and trimming were obtained from the DNA. The sample contains roughly 100,000 clones, around 81% of which appear only once. CDR3 length equals 14 residues. Trimming took 0 bases from V and 7 from J; bases not matched to a gene: 5. Germline V CDR1 and CDR2: GTSNPN, SVGIG (reference sequence).

The chain employs TRBV30 and TRBJ2-1; TRBD1 matches 8 bases. The sequence was obtained from a man older than 75 with COVID-19, enrolled during active disease. Sequenced sample: peripheral blood. The CDR3 sequence is CAWSVQGARNEQFF. As DNA, the CDR3 is TGTGCCTGGAGTGTGCAGGGGGCTCGGAATGAGCAGTTCTTC.